Given below is one TCR beta chain in context. The sample originates from a study of shared T cell receptors in the human thymus. Profiled with immunoSEQ multiplex PCR; TCRdb holds only in-frame clones, not every one. The sample shows hundreds of thousands of clones, more than 75% of them seen only once. CDR3 length equals 12 residues. The germline V and J ends were trimmed by 6 bases and 3 bases, with 9 bases remaining between them. Germline lookup yields CDR1 MGHDK and CDR2 SYGVNS. This same sample was also part of a study on human thymus T cells. That report notes: The study used thymus tissue resected during corrective heart surgery. Among thymic and blood repertoires, usage of V and J genes appeared biased. Reports from related research described highly overlapping thymic repertoires among unrelated individuals.

The V and J genes are TRBV25-1 and TRBJ2-7; D might be TRBD2 (5 bases). The sample was thymocytes. This clonotype originated in a boy younger than two with a congenital heart defect. DNA for the CDR3: TGTGCCAGCAGCCTGAGCGGCTACGAGCAGTACTTC. This sequence encodes CASSLSGYEQYF.